This T cell receptor beta chain was recorded in a study of breast tumors, draining lymph nodes, adjacent tissues. Study findings and constraints: Most tumor T cells seemingly derive from lymph node, then expand in tumor. The lymph node origin of tumor T cells was framed as consistent with a hypothesis, not demonstrated. Luminal-like breast cancer showed significantly greater tumor-nontumor repertoire similarity than basal-like breast cancer did. Compared with lymph nodes, tumors were less diverse; compared with nontumor tissue, more.

One entry per CDR3 protein results from TCRdb running MiXCR on the multiplex PCR reads. The table has under 350,000 distinct CDR3 sequences, around 30% seen once. Details on this clonotype: Its antigen is still unknown. The junction differs from germline at one of its ends, possibly a read error.

The lymph nodes were axillary draining lymph nodes from breast cancer patients. The receptor comes from a female donor with breast cancer. Some clones in this sample may be carry-over from other donors' samples. The sequenced sample consisted of axillary lymph node tissue.

The CDR3 sequence: CAISDSGDNVLTF. In nucleotides, the CDR3 is TGTGCCATCAGTGATTCGGGGGACAACGTCCTGACTTTC. This chain connects TRBV10-3 to TRBJ2-6; D is possibly TRBD2 (6 bases). CDR3 length equals 13 residues. Germline CDR1 is ENHRY and CDR2 is SYGVKD.